This is a list of T cell receptor beta chains from one sample in a study of patients and donors after allogeneic stem cell transplantation. TCRdb reprocessed the RT-PCR reads via MiXCR and lists one record per CDR3 protein. Here the sample spans some 200,000 distinct CDR3 sequences, 41% being singletons. The sample comprised blood, either unsorted or a sorted T cell fraction (not recorded which). The source is a human donor who was either an allogeneic HSCT recipient or a stem cell or donor lymphocyte infusion donor (not recorded which). It is not recorded whose cells these are; they may come from a transplant donor. Both conserved end residues are trimmed from each CDR3. The order of the fields is J gene, V gene, CDR3 protein.

>TRBJ2-1|TRBV20-1
SARDLPGDSYNEQF
>TRBJ1-1|TRBV12-3/TRBV12-4
ASSGREAF
>TRBJ1-5|TRBV6-5
ASSYDGNNQPQH
>TRBJ2-1|TRBV3-1
ATRSTSGDNEQF
>TRBJ1-2|TRBV19
ASRSGGDGYT
>TRBJ2-7|TRBV29-1
SVDSGLAGVTYEQY
>TRBJ1-2|TRBV25-1
ASSELWGYT
>TRBJ1-2|TRBV12-3/TRBV12-4
ASSLRGIAANYGYT
>TRBJ2-7|TRBV20-1
SARSVGGYEQY
>TRBJ2-7|TRBV5-1
ASSHGTSGSSVEQY
>TRBJ1-1|TRBV20-1
SARDVLRGREAF
>TRBJ1-5|TRBV12-3/TRBV12-4
ASRRGADSNQPQH
>TRBJ2-5|TRBV6-2/TRBV6-3
ASSGRPKNAGALETQY
>TRBJ2-5|TRBV15
ATSRGEMVETQY
>TRBJ2-1|TRBV19
ASSFLAGGPLDEQF
>TRBJ1-1|TRBV12-3/TRBV12-4
ASSLVLQIMNTEAF
>TRBJ2-1|TRBV7-2
ASSLYGGGPPYNEQF
>TRBJ2-7|TRBV15
ATSSEDSGSAYEQY
>TRBJ2-2|TRBV5-1
ASSSITGSHGELF
>TRBJ1-5|TRBV7-2
ASSLKTGVNQPQH
>TRBJ1-1|TRBV29-1
SGGGEAF
>TRBJ1-2|TRBV12-3/TRBV12-4
ASSLGTSNYGYT
>TRBJ2-7|TRBV9
ASSVGAGGPDEQY
>TRBJ2-3|TRBV21-1
ASSKRLGTGGTDTQY
>TRBJ1-1|TRBV24-1
ATSGGDMNTEAF
>TRBJ1-3|TRBV6-5
ASSYSGQGSGNTIY
>TRBJ2-5|TRBV7-8
ASSLLTGPETQY
>TRBJ2-3|TRBV7-9
ASSFTGTTWTDTQY
>TRBJ2-7|TRBV7-9
ASSYSGPPVSYEQY
>TRBJ1-1|TRBV29-1
STGQGNGEAF
>TRBJ1-1|TRBV16
ASSRSFTGPGF
>TRBJ2-5|TRBV6-2/TRBV6-3
ASSYGGGPQETQY
>TRBJ2-3|TRBV3-1
ASSPAGRQLTDTQY
>TRBJ2-7|TRBV9
ASSATFGPYEQY
>TRBJ2-7|TRBV28
ASRVWGDEQY
>TRBJ2-1|TRBV12-3/TRBV12-4
ASSFVGQGNNEQF
>TRBJ2-3|TRBV7-7
ASSQAAGLSTDTQY
>TRBJ2-2|TRBV11-2
ASSSSTAFTGELF
>TRBJ1-5|TRBV7-2
ASSLVGQGSLLPQPQH
>TRBJ2-1|TRBV6-6
ATWAGASSYNEQF
>TRBJ2-1|TRBV6-5
ASSLEAGLSYNEQF
>TRBJ2-4|TRBV5-5
ASSSSLNENIQY
>TRBJ1-1|TRBV29-1
SAILDMNTEAF
>TRBJ2-5|TRBV28
ASSLPTGQGRGTQY
>TRBJ1-3|TRBV2
ASRPRQRPGDTIY
>TRBJ1-2|TRBV7-9
ASSPPVAQGPGGYT
>TRBJ1-1|TRBV7-2
ASSSYRRTGETEAF
>TRBJ2-7|TRBV4-2
ASSQGTSYEQY
>TRBJ1-2|TRBV2
AREGQGVDFYGYT
>TRBJ2-1|TRBV5-1
ASSLSGGRDVRNEQF
>TRBJ2-3|TRBV6-6
ASLGVQYRDTQY
>TRBJ1-5|TRBV4-3
ASSQDPPGVSQPQH
>TRBJ2-7|TRBV27
ASRTADRLSYEQY
>TRBJ1-5|TRBV20-1
SAEGQGGNQPQH
>TRBJ2-7|TRBV4-3
ASSQARGGPYEQY
>TRBJ1-1|TRBV10-3
AISGDIEAF
>TRBJ2-1|TRBV9
ASSVGGWPYNEQF
>TRBJ2-1|TRBV2
ASSVNGLGNEQF
>TRBJ2-1|TRBV15
ATSRRGRGLYNEQF
>TRBJ2-5|TRBV4-3
ASSQADRDQETQY